The 12 T cell receptor beta chains below were found in one sample sequenced in a study of blood T cell repertoires in COVID-19. TCRdb keeps only in-frame clones here, not all; method: immunoSEQ multiplex PCR. The table lists some 25,000 clones, about 90% of them singletons. The sequencing input was peripheral blood. All receptors come from a man between 65 and 79 years old with active COVID-19.

V and J are TRBV5-1 and TRBJ2-5; 8 bases fit TRBD2. Germline loops: CDR1 SGHRS, CDR2 YFSETQ. CDR3 size: 15 residues. The trim removed 3 bases at V and 5 bases at J, leaving 9 bases unmatched. This CDR3 reads CASSSNRGGRETQYF. For the CDR3, the DNA is TGCGCCAGCAGCTCCAACCGGGGGGGCCGGGAGACCCAGTACTTC.

This rearrangement joins TRBV5-5 to TRBJ2-7; 10 bases are shared with TRBD2. Germline V lookup: CDR1 SGHKS, CDR2 YYEKEE (reference sequence). Unmatched junction bases numbered 7, after V lost 2 bases and J lost 5 bases. This CDR3 is built from 15 residues. In DNA form, the CDR3 reads TGTGCCAGCAGCTTACGTGCTAGCGGGGGTCACGAGCAGTACTTC. Protein: CASSLRASGGHEQYF. Supplemented by reference TRBV5-5 and TRBJ2-7, the full variable domain reads DAGVTQSPTHLIKTRGQQVTLRCSPISGHKSVSWYQQVLGQGPQFIFQYYEKEERGRGNFPDRFSARQFPNYSSELNVNALLLGDSALYLCASSLRASGGHEQYFGPGTRLTVT.

The chain uses TRBV7-2 and TRBJ2-2; a weak D match, TRBD2 (5 bases). The germline V gene encodes CDR1 SGHTA and CDR2 FQGNSA. V lost 2 bases and J 3 bases, leaving 10 bases between the germline ends. The CDR3 contains 15 residues. The CDR3 loop reads CASSLSIGDTGELFF. Here the CDR3 DNA reads TGTGCCAGCAGCTTATCGATCGGGGACACCGGGGAGCTGTTTTTT.

J is TRBJ1-2 and V is TRBV7-2; the D is unclear. There are 14 residues in the CDR3. V was shortened by 1 base and J by 3 bases, with 9 bases between the two germline ends. From germline, CDR1 is SGHTA and CDR2 FQGNSA. The CDR3 loop reads CASSLVAEDYGYTF. CDR3 sequence (DNA): TGTGCCAGCAGCTTAGTTGCAGAAGACTATGGCTACACCTTC.

This clone was found once. The chain recombines TRBV24-1 with TRBJ2-1, with D tentatively TRBD2 (6 bases). The V end was cut by 7 bases, the J end by 5 bases, with 14 bases between. CDR3 size: 14 residues. Germline CDR1 KGHDR, CDR2 SFDVKD. The CDR3 nucleotides are TGTGCCACCAGACCCTCTAGCGCCAACAATGAGCAGTTCTTC. Residues: CATRPSSANNEQFF.

The genes are TRBV27 and TRBJ2-1; 9 positions match TRBD2. V gave up 0 bases and J gave up 10 bases; unmatched junction bases: 16. This CDR3 is built from 18 residues. CDR1 is MNHEY and CDR2 is SMNVEV in the germline V gene (reference sequence). This chain's CDR3 is CASSLSMGISGGLREQFF. The CDR3, as DNA: TGTGCCAGCAGTTTATCGATGGGAATTAGCGGGGGCCTCCGGGAGCAGTTCTTC.

This sequence joins TRBV7-2 and TRBJ2-5, with D maybe TRBD2 (5 bases). Germline-derived CDR1 and CDR2 are SGHTA and FQGNSA. Deletions cut 6 bases from V and 4 bases from J, with 24 bases between. CDR3 length equals 17 residues. CDR3 nucleotides: TGTGCCAGCAGAGAAGCTAGCTGGCTGCCCTTGGGAGAGACCCAGTACTTC. Translation: CASREASWLPLGETQYF.

This clone was seen once. J is TRBJ1-2 and V is TRBV6-6; no clear D. CDR3 length equals 11 residues. Trimming removed 2 bases from V and 8 bases from J, with 6 bases in between. From germline, CDR1 is MNHNY and CDR2 SVGAGI (reference sequence). This chain's CDR3 is CASSYIGGYTF. CDR3 DNA sequence: TGTGCCAGCAGTTACATCGGGGGCTACACCTTC.

The V and J genes are TRBV7-9 and TRBJ2-3; 13 bases fit TRBD2. The CDR3 covers 17 residues. Germline V gene sequence: CDR1 SEHNR, CDR2 FQNEAQ (reference sequence). V was clipped by 5 bases and J by 3 bases; unmatched bases: 8. The CDR3 sequence: CASSLGLAGVRTDTQYF. For the CDR3, the DNA is TGTGCCAGCAGCCTCGGACTAGCGGGGGTAAGAACAGATACGCAGTATTTT.

The J gene is TRBJ2-3, the V gene TRBV6-4; possible D gene TRBD1, 5 bases. Germline loops: CDR1 MRHNA, CDR2 SNTAGT. The CDR3 loop spans 14 amino acids. V lost 5 bases, J lost 2 bases, and 11 bases lay in between. Here the CDR3 DNA reads TGTGCCAGCAGTCAGGGTTTCGCCACAGATACGCAGTATTTT. Residues: CASSQGFATDTQYF.

The CDR3 region has the DNA TGTGCCAGCAGCTTAGGGGGGACAGGGAGAGGCACTGAAGCTTTCTTT. Translation: CASSLGGTGRGTEAFF. The gene calls are TRBV7-9 and TRBJ1-1; 9 positions agree with TRBD1. V shed 1 base, J shed 4 bases, and the junction held 7 bases outside the gene matches. CDR1 is SEHNR, CDR2 FQNEAQ, per germline (reference sequence). CDR3 length: 16 amino acids.

The chain couples TRBV29-1 to TRBJ2-1; 8 bases match TRBD2. Losses at the gene ends were 3 bases for V and 9 bases for J; bases not matched to a gene: 7. Germline-derived CDR1 and CDR2 are SQVTM and ANQGSEA. This CDR3 has 13 residues. This CDR3 reads CSVEGGLVSEQFF. The CDR3 region has the DNA TGCAGCGTTGAGGGGGGACTAGTGAGTGAGCAGTTCTTC.